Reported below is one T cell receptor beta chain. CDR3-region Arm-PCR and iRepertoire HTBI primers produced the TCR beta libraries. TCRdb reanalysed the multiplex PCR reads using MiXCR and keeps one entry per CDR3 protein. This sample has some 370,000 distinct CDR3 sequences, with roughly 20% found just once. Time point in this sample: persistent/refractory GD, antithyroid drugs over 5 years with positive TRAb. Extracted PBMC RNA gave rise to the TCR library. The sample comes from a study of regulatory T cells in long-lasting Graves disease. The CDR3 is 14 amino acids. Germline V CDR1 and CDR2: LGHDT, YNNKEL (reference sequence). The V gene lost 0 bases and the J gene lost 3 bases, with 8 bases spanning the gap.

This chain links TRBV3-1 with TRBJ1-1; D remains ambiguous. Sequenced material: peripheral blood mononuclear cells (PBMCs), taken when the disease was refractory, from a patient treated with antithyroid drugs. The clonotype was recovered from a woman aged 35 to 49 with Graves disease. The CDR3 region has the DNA TGTGCCAGCAGCCAAGACGAGGTTTACACTGAAGCTTTCTTT. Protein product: CASSQDEVYTEAFF.